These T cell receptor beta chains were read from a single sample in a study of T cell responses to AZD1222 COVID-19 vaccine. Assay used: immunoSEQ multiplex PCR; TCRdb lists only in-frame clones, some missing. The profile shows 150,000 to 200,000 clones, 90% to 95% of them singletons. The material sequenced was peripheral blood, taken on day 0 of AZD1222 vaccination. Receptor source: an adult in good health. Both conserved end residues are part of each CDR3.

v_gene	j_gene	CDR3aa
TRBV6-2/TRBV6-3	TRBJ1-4	CASSLRGAPNEKLFF
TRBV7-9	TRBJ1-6	CASSFGSTRGSPLHF
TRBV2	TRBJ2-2	CASSAVGGTGELFF
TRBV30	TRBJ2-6	CAWRATGRSGANVLTF
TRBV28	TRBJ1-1	CASSPGQALNTEAFF
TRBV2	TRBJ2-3	CASREQGAYTDTQYF
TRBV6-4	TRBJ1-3	CASSDPGQASGNTIYF
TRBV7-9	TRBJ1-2	CASSFDGAFGYTF
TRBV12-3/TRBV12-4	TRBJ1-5	CASTGQKNQPQHF
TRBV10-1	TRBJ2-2	CASSGAGGGELFF
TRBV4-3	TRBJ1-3	CASSQDFRAARAGNTIYF
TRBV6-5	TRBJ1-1	CASRLPDGNTEAFF
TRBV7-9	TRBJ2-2	CASSLGQGDTGELFF
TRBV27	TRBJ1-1	CASIWSGQGATEAFF
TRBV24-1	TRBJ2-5	CATSDGRALQGSRRETQYF
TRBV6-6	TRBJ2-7	CASRETGSPGGEQYF
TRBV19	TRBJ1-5	CASSMGSGWGNQPQHF
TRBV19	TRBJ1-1	CASRIAGSNTEAFF
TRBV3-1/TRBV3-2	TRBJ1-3	CASSQAAAAGNTIYF
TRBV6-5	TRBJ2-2	CASSPMSGAGELFF
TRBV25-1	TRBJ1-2	CASSEAGTGPNYGYTF
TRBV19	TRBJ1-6	CASSIRAGYDSPLHF
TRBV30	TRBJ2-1	CAWRTLTGNEQFF
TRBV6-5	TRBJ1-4	CASRDGQGYEKLFF
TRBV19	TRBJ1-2	CASSIRDRGPGYTF
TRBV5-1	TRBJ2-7	CASNTGTGTYEQYF
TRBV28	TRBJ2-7	CATLTALSYEQYF
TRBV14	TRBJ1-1	CASSWTENTEAFF
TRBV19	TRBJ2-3	CASSIAAGESTDTQYF
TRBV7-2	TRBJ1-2	CASSFSGEDYGYTF
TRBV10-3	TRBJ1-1	CAITRDRGRTEAFF
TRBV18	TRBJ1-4	CASSLTATNEKLFF
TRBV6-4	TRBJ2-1	CASRDSNNEQFF
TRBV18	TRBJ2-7	CASSPPEGVGEQYF
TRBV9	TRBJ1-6	CASSVSGQGVNNSPLHF
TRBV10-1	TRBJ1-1	CASSAKIGATEAFF
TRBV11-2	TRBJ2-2	CASSLEGANTGELFF
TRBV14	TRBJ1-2	CASSQGARADRQNIANYGYTF
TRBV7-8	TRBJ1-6	CASSPRTPSGALHF
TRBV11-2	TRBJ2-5	CASSLRFQGETQYF
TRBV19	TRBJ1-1	CASRYTGDTEAFF
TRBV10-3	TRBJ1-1	CAISEMVGGEAFF
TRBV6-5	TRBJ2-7	CASSYSSIDSSYEQYF
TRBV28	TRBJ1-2	CASSLLTSRDGYGYTF
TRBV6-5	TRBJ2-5	CASSLSKTQYF
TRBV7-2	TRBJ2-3	CASSLQGADTQYF
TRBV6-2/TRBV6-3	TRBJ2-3	CASSYSGGTPADTQYF
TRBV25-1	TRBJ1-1	CASTPSGGTEAFF
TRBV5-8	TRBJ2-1	CASSPEQGPEQFF
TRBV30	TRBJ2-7	CAWSVRQVNSYEQYF
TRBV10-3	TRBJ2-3	CAISLPREGVGDTQYF
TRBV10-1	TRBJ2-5	CASSGSSQETQYF
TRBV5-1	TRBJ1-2	CASSLNREGNGYTF
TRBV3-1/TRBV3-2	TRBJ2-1	CASSQDGVSYNEQFF
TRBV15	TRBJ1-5	CATSRVRGDQPQHF
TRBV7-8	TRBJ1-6	CASSLDRNNSPLHF